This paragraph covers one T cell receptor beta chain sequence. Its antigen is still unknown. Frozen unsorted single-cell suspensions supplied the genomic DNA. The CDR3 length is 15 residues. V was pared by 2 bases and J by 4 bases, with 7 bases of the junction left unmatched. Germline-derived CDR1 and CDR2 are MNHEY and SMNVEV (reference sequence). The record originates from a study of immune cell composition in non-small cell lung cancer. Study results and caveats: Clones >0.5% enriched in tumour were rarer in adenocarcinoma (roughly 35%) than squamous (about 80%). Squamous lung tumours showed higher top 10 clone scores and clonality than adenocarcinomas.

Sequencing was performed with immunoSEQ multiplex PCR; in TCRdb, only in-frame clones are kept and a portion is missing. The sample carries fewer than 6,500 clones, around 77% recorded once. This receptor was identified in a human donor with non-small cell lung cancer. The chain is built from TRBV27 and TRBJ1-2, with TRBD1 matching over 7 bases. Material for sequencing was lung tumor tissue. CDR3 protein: CASSLTGTVGYGYTF. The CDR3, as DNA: TGTGCCAGCAGTTTAACCGGGACAGTTGGCTATGGCTACACCTTC.